This T cell receptor beta chain comes out of a study of shared clonotypes between healthy human individuals. Regarding the study as a whole: The study found roughly 5% of naive CD4 clonotypes shared across a few donors.

V was pared by 4 bases and J by 5 bases, with 9 bases between. Germline values: CDR1 MNHEY, CDR2 SMNVEV (reference sequence). This CDR3 comprises 13 residues. Notes on this clone: Its antigen is still unknown.

Every subset had its genomic DNA shared out evenly among several immunoSEQ plates. TCRdb's copy holds only in-frame clones and misses some; the assay was immunoSEQ multiplex PCR. The data contain about 800,000 clones, 96% of them singletons. Naivety among CD8 cells was defined by CD45RO negativity and positive CCR7 selection, thereby excluding terminally differentiated effector memory CD45RA+ cells. Every donor was a Caucasian adult from Nashville, Tennessee. What was sequenced was naive CD8+ T cells sorted from blood. This receptor was identified in a man aged 25-45 years in good health. The chain recombines TRBV27 with TRBJ1-5, with D hard to call. CDR3 nucleotide sequence: TGTGCCAGCAGTTGGTCGGCCCATCAGCCCCAGCATTTT. This translates into CASSWSAHQPQHF.